This TCR beta chain was found in a study of blood T cell repertoires in COVID-19. Whole-study context: The study drew acute and convalescent COVID-19 samples from the United States, Italy and Spain. The analysed material was cDNA or gDNA that came from T cells, B-cell-depleted T cells, or PBMCs.

The CDR3 runs 17 residues. V lost 5 bases and J lost 4; bases outside the gene matches: 13. The germline gives CDR1 LGHDT, CDR2 YNNKEL (reference sequence). In the authors' methods: Amplification of reference gene primers provided the estimated nucleated cell counts. Measured with immunoSEQ multiplex PCR; TCRdb has only the in-frame clones, and not every one. The V and J calls and clone size are taken from that table; D and trimming were inferred from the DNA. Here the sample spans over 130,000 clones, 70% to 80% being singletons. The specimen sequenced was peripheral blood. The chain uses TRBV3-1 (or the pseudogene TRBV3-2) and TRBJ2-2; TRBD1 matches at 7 bases. The TCR sequence derives from a woman aged 80 or over with active or convalescent COVID-19. CDR3 residues: CASSAEDRRRFTGELFF. CDR3 sequence (DNA): TGTGCCAGCAGCGCCGAGGACAGGAGGCGATTCACCGGGGAGCTGTTTTTT.